These T cell receptor beta chains were read from a single sample in a study of human T cells and chemical hapten exposure. TCRdb recomputed calls from the RACE reads with MiXCR, one row per CDR3 protein. Here the sample spans 150,000 to 200,000 distinct CDR3 sequences, about 15% being singletons. The starting material was whole blood, obtained in connection with sensitization to the hapten diphenylcyclopropenone (DPC). All receptors come from a woman aged 30 to 39 with alopecia areata. Some clones in this sample may be carry-over from other donors' samples. CDR3s include the opening cysteine and the closing phenylalanine or tryptophan. The order of the fields is clone size, V gene, D gene, J gene, CDR3 DNA, CDR3 protein. The D gene is left open where the match is weak. Not every row has a clone size; where given, it reads once, few, many or a size class.

clone size: NA
V gene: TRBV7-2
D gene: NA
J gene: TRBJ2-1
CDR3 DNA: TGTGCCAGCAGCAAGACTGCGTCCTACAATGAGCAGTTCTTC
CDR3 protein: CASSKTASYNEQFF

clone size: NA
V gene: TRBV27
D gene: NA
J gene: TRBJ1-6
CDR3 DNA: TGTGCCAGCAGTCTATTCTCGTGGCAGGCGGATAATTCACCCCTCCACTTT
CDR3 protein: CASSLFSWQADNSPLHF

clone size: NA
V gene: TRBV7-3
D gene: TRBD1
J gene: TRBJ2-2
CDR3 DNA: TGTGCCAGCAGAAGGGGGCCTTTGGACGGGGAGCTGTTTTTT
CDR3 protein: CASRRGPLDGELFF

clone size: NA
V gene: TRBV27
D gene: TRBD2
J gene: TRBJ2-1
CDR3 DNA: TGTGCCAGCAGTTCGCGGGAGGGGGATGAGCAGTTCTTC
CDR3 protein: CASSSREGDEQFF

clone size: NA
V gene: TRBV18
D gene: NA
J gene: TRBJ1-2
CDR3 DNA: TGTGCCAGCTCACCACTGTCGTTGGAGGGCTACACCTTC
CDR3 protein: CASSPLSLEGYTF

clone size: few
V gene: TRBV7-3
D gene: NA
J gene: TRBJ2-5
CDR3 DNA: TGTGCCAGCAGCTTATTTGGGGGCAACGAGCAAGAGACCCAGTACTTC
CDR3 protein: CASSLFGGNEQETQYF

clone size: few
V gene: TRBV20-1
D gene: NA
J gene: TRBJ1-3
CDR3 DNA: TGCAGTGCTAGAGAGCGACATGCGGGGGACACCATATATTTT
CDR3 protein: CSARERHAGDTIYF

clone size: many
V gene: TRBV11-2
D gene: NA
J gene: TRBJ2-2
CDR3 DNA: TGTGCCAGCAGCCCCCAACCGAACACCGGGGAGCTGTTTTTT
CDR3 protein: CASSPQPNTGELFF

clone size: many
V gene: TRBV7-6
D gene: NA
J gene: TRBJ2-1
CDR3 DNA: TGTGCCAGCAGCCCCGGGGGTCTCAATGAGCAGTTCTTC
CDR3 protein: CASSPGGLNEQFF

clone size: many
V gene: TRBV12-3/TRBV12-4
D gene: NA
J gene: TRBJ1-6
CDR3 DNA: TGTGCCAGCAGTTTTGGTCAGGGGAATAATTCACCCCTCCACTTT
CDR3 protein: CASSFGQGNNSPLHF

clone size: few
V gene: TRBV12-3/TRBV12-4
D gene: NA
J gene: TRBJ1-2
CDR3 DNA: TGTGCCAGCAGCCCCAAAACCAGACAGATCTATGGCTACACCTTC
CDR3 protein: CASSPKTRQIYGYTF

clone size: few
V gene: TRBV3-1
D gene: TRBD2
J gene: TRBJ2-2
CDR3 DNA: TGTGCCAGCAGCCGCTCACTAGCGGGGGGCCGAACCGGGGAGCTGTTTTTT
CDR3 protein: CASSRSLAGGRTGELFF

clone size: few
V gene: TRBV18
D gene: NA
J gene: TRBJ1-6
CDR3 DNA: TGTGCCAGCTCACCTCTGCCGGGGTCCTATAATTCACCCCTCCACTTT
CDR3 protein: CASSPLPGSYNSPLHF

clone size: NA
V gene: TRBV28
D gene: NA
J gene: TRBJ2-7
CDR3 DNA: TGTGCCAGCATAGGGGGGTACGAGCAGTACTTC
CDR3 protein: CASIGGYEQYF

clone size: few
V gene: TRBV18
D gene: NA
J gene: TRBJ1-1
CDR3 DNA: TGTGCCAGCTCACCCCTTGGGGGGGCGACCACTGAAGCTTTCTTT
CDR3 protein: CASSPLGGATTEAFF

clone size: NA
V gene: TRBV5-1
D gene: TRBD2
J gene: TRBJ2-1
CDR3 DNA: TGCGCCAGCAGCTTGGTTCTAGCGGGATCCGGTGAGCAGTTCTTC
CDR3 protein: CASSLVLAGSGEQFF

clone size: few
V gene: TRBV7-2
D gene: TRBD2
J gene: TRBJ2-7
CDR3 DNA: TGTGCCAGCAGCCCTGATAGCGGGAGTTACGAGCAGTACTTC
CDR3 protein: CASSPDSGSYEQYF

clone size: many
V gene: TRBV5-1
D gene: NA
J gene: TRBJ1-1
CDR3 DNA: TGCGCCAGCAGCTTCGGGCACAGGGAGACTGAAGCTTTCTTT
CDR3 protein: CASSFGHRETEAFF

clone size: NA
V gene: TRBV6-6
D gene: NA
J gene: TRBJ2-3
CDR3 DNA: TGTGCCACTCGACTCGCTAGCACAGATACGCAGTATTTT
CDR3 protein: CATRLASTDTQYF

clone size: NA
V gene: TRBV12-3/TRBV12-4
D gene: NA
J gene: TRBJ2-3
CDR3 DNA: TGTGCCAGCAGTTTTTCTAGGCGGGGCACAGATACGCAGTATTTT
CDR3 protein: CASSFSRRGTDTQYF

clone size: NA
V gene: TRBV28
D gene: NA
J gene: TRBJ2-7
CDR3 DNA: TGTGCCAGCAGTCCAACAGCGCCCACTTCCTACGAGCAGTACTTC
CDR3 protein: CASSPTAPTSYEQYF

clone size: NA
V gene: TRBV29-1
D gene: NA
J gene: TRBJ1-2
CDR3 DNA: TGCAGTGCGATAGGGGGGTCCTATGGCTACACCTTC
CDR3 protein: CSAIGGSYGYTF

clone size: NA
V gene: TRBV9
D gene: NA
J gene: TRBJ1-1
CDR3 DNA: TGTGCCAGCAGCGCTCTACATGGCGGGAACACTGAAGCTTTCTTT
CDR3 protein: CASSALHGGNTEAFF

clone size: many
V gene: TRBV2
D gene: NA
J gene: TRBJ2-3
CDR3 DNA: TGTGCCAGCAGTGCTGGAGATACGCAGTATTTT
CDR3 protein: CASSAGDTQYF

clone size: many
V gene: TRBV7-2
D gene: NA
J gene: TRBJ1-3
CDR3 DNA: TGCGCCAGCAGCCCGGGCCGCGGAAACACCATATATTTT
CDR3 protein: CASSPGRGNTIYF

clone size: NA
V gene: TRBV29-1
D gene: NA
J gene: TRBJ1-1
CDR3 DNA: TGCAGCGTTGAAGTGGGTGGGACTGAAGCTTTCTTT
CDR3 protein: CSVEVGGTEAFF

clone size: many
V gene: TRBV6-2/TRBV6-3
D gene: NA
J gene: TRBJ2-5
CDR3 DNA: TGTGCCAGCAGTTACGAATCCCAAGAGACCCAGTACTTC
CDR3 protein: CASSYESQETQYF

clone size: NA
V gene: TRBV5-4
D gene: NA
J gene: TRBJ2-7
CDR3 DNA: TGTGCCAGCAGCCAGTCTCCTATCTACGAGCAGTACTTC
CDR3 protein: CASSQSPIYEQYF

clone size: NA
V gene: TRBV2
D gene: TRBD1
J gene: TRBJ1-1
CDR3 DNA: TGTGCCAGCAGTGAGGGCGGGACAGTAATTAACACTGAAGCTTTCTTT
CDR3 protein: CASSEGGTVINTEAFF

clone size: few
V gene: TRBV7-9
D gene: NA
J gene: TRBJ1-1
CDR3 DNA: TGTGCCAGCACCCAAACGCAGGGCCCCTTGAACACTGAAGCTTTCTTT
CDR3 protein: CASTQTQGPLNTEAFF

clone size: many
V gene: TRBV12-3/TRBV12-4
D gene: NA
J gene: TRBJ1-5
CDR3 DNA: TGTGCCAGCAGTGGAGACAGTAGCAATCAGCCCCAGCATTTT
CDR3 protein: CASSGDSSNQPQHF

clone size: once
V gene: TRBV4-1
D gene: NA
J gene: TRBJ2-7
CDR3 DNA: TGCGCCAGCAGCCTAGAAGACCCGGGGGCGTACGAGCAGTACTTC
CDR3 protein: CASSLEDPGAYEQYF

clone size: many
V gene: TRBV20-1
D gene: TRBD2
J gene: TRBJ2-1
CDR3 DNA: TGCAGTGCTATGGGACTAGCGGGTGTCTACAATGAGCAGTTCTTC
CDR3 protein: CSAMGLAGVYNEQFF

clone size: many
V gene: TRBV28
D gene: TRBD1
J gene: TRBJ2-1
CDR3 DNA: TGTGCCAGCAGTTCCCTTCCGGGACAGGGGATGTGGAATGAGCAGTTCTTC
CDR3 protein: CASSSLPGQGMWNEQFF

clone size: NA
V gene: TRBV12-3/TRBV12-4
D gene: TRBD2
J gene: TRBJ2-7
CDR3 DNA: TGTGCCAGCGGGACCGGGAGCGGGAGCTACGAGCAGTACTTC
CDR3 protein: CASGTGSGSYEQYF

clone size: few
V gene: TRBV10-3
D gene: TRBD1
J gene: TRBJ2-2
CDR3 DNA: TGTGCCATCAGGGGAGACAGGGGGCCCGGGGAGCTGTTTTTT
CDR3 protein: CAIRGDRGPGELFF

clone size: NA
V gene: TRBV5-1
D gene: NA
J gene: TRBJ1-5
CDR3 DNA: TGCGCCAGCAGCCGAGGACAGCCGGGGCAGCCCCAGCATTTT
CDR3 protein: CASSRGQPGQPQHF

clone size: NA
V gene: TRBV25-1
D gene: TRBD1
J gene: TRBJ1-5
CDR3 DNA: TGTGCCAGCAGTGGCGACAGGGACAATCAGCCCCAGCATTTT
CDR3 protein: CASSGDRDNQPQHF

clone size: NA
V gene: TRBV6-1
D gene: NA
J gene: TRBJ2-3
CDR3 DNA: TGTGCCAGCAGGGATCCGGGACAATTGCAGTATTTT
CDR3 protein: CASRDPGQLQYF

clone size: few
V gene: TRBV7-2
D gene: TRBD1
J gene: TRBJ2-7
CDR3 DNA: TGTGCCAGCAGCGCACAAGGGGGCGCGTCAGCCTACGAGCAGTACTTC
CDR3 protein: CASSAQGGASAYEQYF

clone size: NA
V gene: TRBV5-1
D gene: TRBD2
J gene: TRBJ2-1
CDR3 DNA: TGCGCCAGCAGCTCCGGACTAGGGGTTGATGATGAGCAGTTCTTC
CDR3 protein: CASSSGLGVDDEQFF

clone size: many
V gene: TRBV7-2
D gene: NA
J gene: TRBJ2-3
CDR3 DNA: TGTGCCAGCAGCTTAGTCGGGGACCGTGCGGATACGCAGTATTTT
CDR3 protein: CASSLVGDRADTQYF

clone size: NA
V gene: TRBV4-2
D gene: NA
J gene: TRBJ1-1
CDR3 DNA: TGTGCCAGCAGCCAAGATCCCACAGGGCTTAACACTGAAGCTTTCTTT
CDR3 protein: CASSQDPTGLNTEAFF

clone size: NA
V gene: TRBV10-3
D gene: NA
J gene: TRBJ1-4
CDR3 DNA: TGTGCCATCAGTGAAACAGGTCCAACTAATGAAAAACTGTTTTTT
CDR3 protein: CAISETGPTNEKLFF

clone size: few
V gene: TRBV20-1
D gene: TRBD1
J gene: TRBJ2-4
CDR3 DNA: TGCAGTGCGAAGACAGGGGCCGAAAACATTCAGTACTTC
CDR3 protein: CSAKTGAENIQYF

clone size: NA
V gene: TRBV29-1
D gene: NA
J gene: TRBJ1-2
CDR3 DNA: TGCAGCGTTGAAGGGCAGGGCCCTCGTGGCTACACCTTC
CDR3 protein: CSVEGQGPRGYTF

clone size: few
V gene: TRBV6-5
D gene: NA
J gene: TRBJ1-3
CDR3 DNA: TGTGCCAGCAGCCGTGGAAACACCATATATTTT
CDR3 protein: CASSRGNTIYF

clone size: NA
V gene: TRBV29-1
D gene: NA
J gene: TRBJ1-1
CDR3 DNA: TGCAGCGTTGACGACACTTACCGGGGCACTGAAGCTTTCTTT
CDR3 protein: CSVDDTYRGTEAFF